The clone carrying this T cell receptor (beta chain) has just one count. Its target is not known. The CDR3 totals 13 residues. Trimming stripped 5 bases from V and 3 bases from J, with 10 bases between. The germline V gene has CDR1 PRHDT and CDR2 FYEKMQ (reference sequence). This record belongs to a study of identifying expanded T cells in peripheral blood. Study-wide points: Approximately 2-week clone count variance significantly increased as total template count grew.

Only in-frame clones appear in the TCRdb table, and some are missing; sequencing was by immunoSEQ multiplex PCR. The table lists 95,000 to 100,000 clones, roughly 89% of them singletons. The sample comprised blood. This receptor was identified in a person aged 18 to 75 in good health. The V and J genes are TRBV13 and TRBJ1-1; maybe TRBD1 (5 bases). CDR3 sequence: CASSLRGDTEAFF. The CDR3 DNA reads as TGTGCCAGCAGCCTCCGAGGGGACACTGAAGCTTTCTTT.